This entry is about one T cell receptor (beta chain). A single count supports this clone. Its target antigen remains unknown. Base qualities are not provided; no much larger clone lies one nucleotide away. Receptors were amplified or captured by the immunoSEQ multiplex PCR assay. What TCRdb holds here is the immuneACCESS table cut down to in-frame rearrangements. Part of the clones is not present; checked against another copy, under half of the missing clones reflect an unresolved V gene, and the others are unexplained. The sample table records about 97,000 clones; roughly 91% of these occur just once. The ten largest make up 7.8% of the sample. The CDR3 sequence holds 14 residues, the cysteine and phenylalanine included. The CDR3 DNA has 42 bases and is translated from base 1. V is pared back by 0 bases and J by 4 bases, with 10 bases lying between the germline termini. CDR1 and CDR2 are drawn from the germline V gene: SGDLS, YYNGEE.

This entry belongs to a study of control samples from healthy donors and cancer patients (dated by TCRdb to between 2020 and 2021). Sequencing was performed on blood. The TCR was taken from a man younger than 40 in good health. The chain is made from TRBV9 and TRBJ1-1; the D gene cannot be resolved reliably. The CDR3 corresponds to CASSVAWGGTEAFF. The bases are TGTGCCAGCAGCGTAGCTTGGGGTGGCACTGAAGCTTTCTTT.